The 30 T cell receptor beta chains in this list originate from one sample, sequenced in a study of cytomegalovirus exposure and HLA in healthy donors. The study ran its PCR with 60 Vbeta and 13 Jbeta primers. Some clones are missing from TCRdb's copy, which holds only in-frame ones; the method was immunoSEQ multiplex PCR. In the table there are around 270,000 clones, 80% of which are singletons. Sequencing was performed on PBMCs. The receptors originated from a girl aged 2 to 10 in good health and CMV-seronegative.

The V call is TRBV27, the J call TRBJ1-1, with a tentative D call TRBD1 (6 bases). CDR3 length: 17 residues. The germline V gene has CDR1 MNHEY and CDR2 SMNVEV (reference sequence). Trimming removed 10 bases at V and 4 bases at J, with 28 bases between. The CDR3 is CATTRSRGKLYGTEAFF. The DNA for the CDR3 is TGTGCCACTACTAGGTCAAGGGGGAAGCTCTATGGCACTGAAGCTTTCTTT.

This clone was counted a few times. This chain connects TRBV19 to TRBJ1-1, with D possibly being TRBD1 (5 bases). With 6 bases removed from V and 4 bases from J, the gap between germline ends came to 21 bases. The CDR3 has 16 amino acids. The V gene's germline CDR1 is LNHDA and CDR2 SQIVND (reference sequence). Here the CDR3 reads CASSRKKGQLGTEAFF. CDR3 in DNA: TGTGCCAGTAGCCGGAAAAAGGGGCAGCTGGGCACTGAAGCTTTCTTT.

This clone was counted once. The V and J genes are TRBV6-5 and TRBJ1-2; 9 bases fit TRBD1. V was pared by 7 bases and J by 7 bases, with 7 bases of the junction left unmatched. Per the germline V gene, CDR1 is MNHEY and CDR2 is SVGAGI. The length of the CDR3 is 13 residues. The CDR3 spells CASIPGQGGGYTF. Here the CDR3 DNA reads TGTGCCAGCATCCCGGGACAGGGTGGTGGCTACACCTTC.

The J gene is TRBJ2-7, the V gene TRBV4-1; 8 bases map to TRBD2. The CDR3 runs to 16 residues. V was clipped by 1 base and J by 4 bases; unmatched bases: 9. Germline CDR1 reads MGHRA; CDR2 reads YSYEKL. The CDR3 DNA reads TGCGCCAGCAGCCAAGGTCCGCGGGGGGCTAGGTACGAGCAGTACTTC. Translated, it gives CASSQGPRGARYEQYF.

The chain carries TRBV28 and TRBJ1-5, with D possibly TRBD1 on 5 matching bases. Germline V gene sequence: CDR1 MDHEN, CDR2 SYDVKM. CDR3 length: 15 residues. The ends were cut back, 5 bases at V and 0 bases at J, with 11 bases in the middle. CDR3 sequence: CASSPGGYSNQPQHF. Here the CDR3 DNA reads TGTGCCAGCAGTCCGGGGGGGTATAGCAATCAGCCCCAGCATTTT. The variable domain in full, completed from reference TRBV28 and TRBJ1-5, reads DVKVTQSSRYLVKRTGEKVFLECVQDMDHENMFWYRQDPGLGLRLIYFSYDVKMKEKGDIPEGYSVSREKKERFSLILESASTNQTSMYLCASSPGGYSNQPQHFGDGTRLSIL.

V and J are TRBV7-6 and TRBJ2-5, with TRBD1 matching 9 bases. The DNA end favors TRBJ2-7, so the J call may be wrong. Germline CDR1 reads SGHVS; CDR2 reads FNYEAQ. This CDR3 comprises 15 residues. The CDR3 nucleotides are TGTGCCAGCAGCCTGGGACAGGGTTGGACCTACGAGCAGTACTTC. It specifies CASSLGQGWTYEQYF.

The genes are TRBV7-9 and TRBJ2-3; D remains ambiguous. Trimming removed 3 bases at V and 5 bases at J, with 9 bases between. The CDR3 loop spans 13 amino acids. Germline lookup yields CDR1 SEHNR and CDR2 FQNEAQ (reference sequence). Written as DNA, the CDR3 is TGTGCCAGCAGCTTTCTTCGTGTAGATACGCAGTATTTT. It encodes CASSFLRVDTQYF.

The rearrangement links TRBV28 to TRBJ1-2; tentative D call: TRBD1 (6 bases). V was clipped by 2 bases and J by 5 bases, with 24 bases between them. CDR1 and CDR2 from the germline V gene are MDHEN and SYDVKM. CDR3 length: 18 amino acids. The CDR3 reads CASSLTRANGGPAYGYTF. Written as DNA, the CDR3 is TGTGCCAGCAGTTTAACTCGCGCTAATGGGGGCCCCGCTTATGGCTACACCTTC.

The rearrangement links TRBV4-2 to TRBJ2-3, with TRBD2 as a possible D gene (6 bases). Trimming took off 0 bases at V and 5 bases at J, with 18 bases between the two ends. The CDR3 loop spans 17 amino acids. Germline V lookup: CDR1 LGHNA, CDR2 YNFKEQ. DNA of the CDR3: TGTGCCAGCAGCCAAGAACGATACCGGGACTTTGTAGATACGCAGTATTTT. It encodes CASSQERYRDFVDTQYF.

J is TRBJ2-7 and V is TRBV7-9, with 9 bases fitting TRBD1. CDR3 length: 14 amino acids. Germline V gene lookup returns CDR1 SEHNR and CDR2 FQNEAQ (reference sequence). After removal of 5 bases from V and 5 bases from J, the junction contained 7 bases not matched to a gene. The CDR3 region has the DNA TGTGCCAGCAGCCGGGACAGGGACGGCGACGAGCAGTACTTC. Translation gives CASSRDRDGDEQYF.

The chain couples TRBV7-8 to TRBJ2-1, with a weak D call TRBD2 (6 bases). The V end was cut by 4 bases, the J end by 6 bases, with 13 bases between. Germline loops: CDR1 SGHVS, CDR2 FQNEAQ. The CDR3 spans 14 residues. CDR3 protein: CASSSSGGSNEQFF. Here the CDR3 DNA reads TGTGCCAGCAGCTCATCCGGGGGTAGCAATGAGCAGTTCTTC.

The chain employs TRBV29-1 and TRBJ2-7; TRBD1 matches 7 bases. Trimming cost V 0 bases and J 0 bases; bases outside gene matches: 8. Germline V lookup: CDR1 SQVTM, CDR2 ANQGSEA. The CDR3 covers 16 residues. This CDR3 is CSVEDFKAGGSYEQYF. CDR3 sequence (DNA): TGCAGCGTTGAAGATTTTAAGGCAGGGGGCTCCTACGAGCAGTACTTC.

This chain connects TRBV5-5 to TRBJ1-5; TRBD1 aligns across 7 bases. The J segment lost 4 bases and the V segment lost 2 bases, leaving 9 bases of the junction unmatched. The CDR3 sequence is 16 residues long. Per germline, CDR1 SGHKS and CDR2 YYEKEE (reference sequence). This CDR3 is CASSFRPGQQNQPQHF. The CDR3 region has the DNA TGTGCCAGCAGCTTTAGACCGGGACAGCAAAATCAGCCCCAGCATTTT.

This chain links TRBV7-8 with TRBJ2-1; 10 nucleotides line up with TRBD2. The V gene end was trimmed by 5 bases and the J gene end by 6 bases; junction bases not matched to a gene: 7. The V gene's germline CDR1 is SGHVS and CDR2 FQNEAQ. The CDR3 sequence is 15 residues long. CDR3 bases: TGTGCCAGCAGCGCGCTAGCGGGAGTAGGCAATGAGCAGTTCTTC. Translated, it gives CASSALAGVGNEQFF. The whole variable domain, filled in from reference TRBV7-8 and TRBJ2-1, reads GAGVSQSPRYKVAKRGQDVALRCDPISGHVSLFWYQQALGQGPEFLTYFQNEAQLDKSGLPSDRFFAERPEGSVSTLKIQRTQQEDSAVYLCASSALAGVGNEQFFGPGTRLTVL.

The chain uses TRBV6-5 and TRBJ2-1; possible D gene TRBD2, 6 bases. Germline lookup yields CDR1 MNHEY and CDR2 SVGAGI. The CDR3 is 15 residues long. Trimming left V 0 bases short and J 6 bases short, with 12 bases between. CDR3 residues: CASSYSRDSGNEQFF. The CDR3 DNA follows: TGTGCCAGCAGTTACTCGAGGGACTCTGGCAATGAGCAGTTCTTC.

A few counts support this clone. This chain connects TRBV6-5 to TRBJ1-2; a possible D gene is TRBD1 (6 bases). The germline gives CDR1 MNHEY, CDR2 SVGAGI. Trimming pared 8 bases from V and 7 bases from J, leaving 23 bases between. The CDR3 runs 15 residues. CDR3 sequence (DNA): TGTGCCAGCGCCCAAAGAAGTCCAGGGGCGCGTGGCTACACCTTC. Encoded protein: CASAQRSPGARGYTF.

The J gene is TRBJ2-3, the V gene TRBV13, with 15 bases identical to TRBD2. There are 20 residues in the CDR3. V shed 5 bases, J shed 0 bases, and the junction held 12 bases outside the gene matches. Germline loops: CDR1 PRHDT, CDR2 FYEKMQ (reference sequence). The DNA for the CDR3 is TGTGCCAGCAGCCAGGGGACTAGCGGGGGGTCCACTTCTAGCACAGATACGCAGTATTTT. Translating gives CASSQGTSGGSTSSTDTQYF. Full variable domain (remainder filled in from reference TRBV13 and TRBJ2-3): AAGVIQSPRHLIKEKRETATLKCYPIPRHDTVYWYQQGPGQDPQFLISFYEKMQSDKGSIPDRFSAQQFSDYHSELNMSSLELGDSALYFCASSQGTSGGSTSSTDTQYFGPGTRLTVL.

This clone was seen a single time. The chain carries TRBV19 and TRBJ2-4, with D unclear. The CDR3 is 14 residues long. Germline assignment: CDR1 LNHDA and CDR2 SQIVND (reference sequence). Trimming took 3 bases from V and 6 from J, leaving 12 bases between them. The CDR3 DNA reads TGTGCCAGTAGTATGCAGGTTAAAGGAAACATTCAGTACTTC. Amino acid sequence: CASSMQVKGNIQYF.

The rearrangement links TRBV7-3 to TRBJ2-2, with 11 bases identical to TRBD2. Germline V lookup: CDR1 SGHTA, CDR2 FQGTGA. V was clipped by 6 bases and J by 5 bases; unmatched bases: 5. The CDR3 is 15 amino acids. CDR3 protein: CASSPGLAETGELFF. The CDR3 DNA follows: TGTGCCAGCAGTCCGGGACTAGCGGAGACCGGGGAGCTGTTTTTT.

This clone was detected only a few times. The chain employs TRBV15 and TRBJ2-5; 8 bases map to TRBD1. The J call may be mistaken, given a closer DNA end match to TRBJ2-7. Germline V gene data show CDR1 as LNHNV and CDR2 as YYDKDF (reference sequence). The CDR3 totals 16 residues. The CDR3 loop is CATSRDTGQASYEQYF. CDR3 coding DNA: TGTGCCACCAGCAGAGATACGGGACAGGCCTCCTACGAGCAGTACTTC.

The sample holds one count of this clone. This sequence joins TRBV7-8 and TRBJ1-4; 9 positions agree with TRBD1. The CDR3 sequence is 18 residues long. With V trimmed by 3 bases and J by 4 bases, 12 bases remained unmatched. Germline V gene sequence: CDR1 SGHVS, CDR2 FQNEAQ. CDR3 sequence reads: CASSFLGYGQGINEKLFF. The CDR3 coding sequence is TGTGCCAGCAGCTTTTTGGGGTACGGACAGGGGATTAATGAAAAACTGTTTTTT.

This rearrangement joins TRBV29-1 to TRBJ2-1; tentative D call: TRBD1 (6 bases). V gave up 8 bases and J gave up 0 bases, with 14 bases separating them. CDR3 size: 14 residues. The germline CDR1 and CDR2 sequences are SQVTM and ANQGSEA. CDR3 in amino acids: CSHKQGGSYNEQFF. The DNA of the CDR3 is TGCAGCCATAAACAGGGTGGCTCCTACAATGAGCAGTTCTTC.

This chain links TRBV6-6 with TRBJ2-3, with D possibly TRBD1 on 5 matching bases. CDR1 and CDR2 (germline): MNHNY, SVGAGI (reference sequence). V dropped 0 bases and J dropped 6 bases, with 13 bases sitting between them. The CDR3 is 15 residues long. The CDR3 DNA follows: TGTGCCAGCAGTTACTCCGGCAGGGCCAGGGATACGCAGTATTTT. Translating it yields CASSYSGRARDTQYF.

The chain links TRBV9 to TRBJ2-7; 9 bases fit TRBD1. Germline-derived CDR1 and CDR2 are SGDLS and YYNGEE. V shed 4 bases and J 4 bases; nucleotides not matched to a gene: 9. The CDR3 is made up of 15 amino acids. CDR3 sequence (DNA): TGTGCCAGCAGCCCTACAGGGGGCGCGGGTTACGAGCAGTACTTC. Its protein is CASSPTGGAGYEQYF. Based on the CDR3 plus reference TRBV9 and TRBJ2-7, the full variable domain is DSGVTQTPKHLITATGQRVTLRCSPRSGDLSVYWYQQSLDQGLQFLIQYYNGEERAKGNILERFSAQQFPDLHSELNLSSLELGDSALYFCASSPTGGAGYEQYFGPGTRLTVT.

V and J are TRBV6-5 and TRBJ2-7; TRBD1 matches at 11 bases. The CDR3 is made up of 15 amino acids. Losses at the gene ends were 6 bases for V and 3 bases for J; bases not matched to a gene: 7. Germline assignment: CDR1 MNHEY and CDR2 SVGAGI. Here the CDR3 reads CASRTPDRGLYEQYF. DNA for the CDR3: TGTGCCAGCAGAACGCCGGACAGGGGGCTCTACGAGCAGTACTTC.

The CDR3 sequence is CSVISGTFFSGNTIYF. CDR3 nucleotide sequence: TGCAGCGTGATATCCGGGACATTCTTTTCTGGAAACACCATATATTTT. The chain carries TRBV29-1 and TRBJ1-3, with D possibly TRBD1 on 6 matching bases. Germline V gene data show CDR1 as SQVTM and CDR2 as ANQGSEA. The V gene lost 6 bases and the J gene lost 1 base, with 19 bases spanning the gap. The CDR3 has 16 residues.

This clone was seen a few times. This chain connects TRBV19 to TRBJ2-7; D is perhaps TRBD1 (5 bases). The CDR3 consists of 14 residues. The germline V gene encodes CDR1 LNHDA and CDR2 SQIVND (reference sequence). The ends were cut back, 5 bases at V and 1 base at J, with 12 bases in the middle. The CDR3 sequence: CASSSGPGSYEQYF. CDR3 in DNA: TGTGCCAGTAGTTCCGGCCCAGGGTCCTACGAGCAGTACTTC.

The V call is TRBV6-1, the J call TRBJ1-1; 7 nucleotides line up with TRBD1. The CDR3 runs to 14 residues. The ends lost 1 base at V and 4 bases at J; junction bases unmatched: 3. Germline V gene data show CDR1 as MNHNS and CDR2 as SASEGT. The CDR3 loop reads CASSEVSGGTEAFF. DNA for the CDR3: TGTGCCAGCAGTGAAGTATCAGGGGGCACTGAAGCTTTCTTT.

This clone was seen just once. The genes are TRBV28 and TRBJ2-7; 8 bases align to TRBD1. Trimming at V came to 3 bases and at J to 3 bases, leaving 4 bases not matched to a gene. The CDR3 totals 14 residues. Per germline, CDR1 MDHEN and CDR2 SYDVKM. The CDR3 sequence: CASSFGTGFYEQYF. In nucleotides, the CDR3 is TGTGCCAGCAGTTTCGGGACAGGTTTCTACGAGCAGTACTTC.

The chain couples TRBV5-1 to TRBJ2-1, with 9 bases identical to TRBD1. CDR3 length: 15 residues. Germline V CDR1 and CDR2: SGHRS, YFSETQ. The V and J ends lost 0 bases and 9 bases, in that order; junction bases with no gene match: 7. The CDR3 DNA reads TGCGCCAGCAGCTTGGGGCAACAGGGGGCAGGTGAGCAGTTCTTC. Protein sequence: CASSLGQQGAGEQFF.